This TCR beta chain was captured by sequencing in a study of T cell responses to AZD1222 COVID-19 vaccine. Notes on the study in general: Close to half of all spike-specific TCRs reportedly target regions of the variants that are unmutated. Clonal diversity was possibly underestimated; the donors were predominantly white British and more often female.

CDR1 and CDR2 (germline): MNHEY, SVGAGI. With V trimmed by 7 bases and J by 2 bases, 7 bases remained unmatched. CDR3 length: 15 residues. Second-dose recipients at about 4 or about 12 weeks were treated as one pooled group. In regard to this clone: Its antigen remains unknown.

Profiled with immunoSEQ multiplex PCR; TCRdb holds only in-frame clones, not every one. The top ten clones hold approximately 15% of a sample with about 17,000 clones, 80% of them seen once. The chain employs TRBV6-5 and TRBJ2-7; 11 bases line up with TRBD1. This specimen consisted of peripheral blood, obtained 28 days after the second AZD1222 dose. The receptor comes from an adult who received the AZD1222 COVID-19 vaccine. CDR3 amino acids: CASKRLGQGAYEQYF. The CDR3 bases are TGTGCCAGCAAACGCCTGGGACAGGGGGCCTACGAGCAGTACTTC.